Shown below are 17 T cell receptor beta chains from a single sample sequenced in a study of CD8+ T cells in alopecia areata. Reverse transcribed after extraction, RNA yielded cDNA as the sequencing template. Measured with immunoSEQ multiplex PCR; TCRdb has only the in-frame clones, and not every one. The table has about 64,000 clones, 44% seen once. The specimen was NKG2D-low CD8+ T cells sorted from blood. Receptors originate from a human donor with alopecia areata.

The chain has TRBV4-1 and TRBJ2-7; D gene uncertain. This CDR3 has 11 residues. Trimming removed 4 bases from V and 7 bases from J, with 8 bases in between. Germline assignment: CDR1 MGHRA and CDR2 YSYEKL. The CDR3 DNA reads TGCGCCAGCAGCCCCCCGCGGGAGCAGTACTTC. Translated: CASSPPREQYF.

V gene TRBV28 combines with J gene TRBJ2-7; 8 bases match TRBD2. Trimming at V came to 6 bases and at J to 3 bases, leaving 4 bases not matched to a gene. Germline-derived CDR1 and CDR2 are MDHEN and SYDVKM. This CDR3 is 13 amino acids long. CDR3 sequence: CASRLAGGYEQYF. The CDR3 DNA sequence: TGTGCCAGCAGGCTAGCGGGTGGCTACGAGCAGTACTTC.

The chain carries TRBV4-1 and TRBJ2-7, with D perhaps TRBD1 (5 bases). The length of the CDR3 is 15 residues. Trimming removed 2 bases from V and 5 bases from J, with 16 bases in between. Germline CDR1 reads MGHRA; CDR2 reads YSYEKL. This chain's CDR3 is CASSQQGHFADEQYF. CDR3 DNA: TGCGCCAGCAGCCAACAGGGCCACTTCGCGGACGAGCAGTACTTC.

This rearrangement joins TRBV9 to TRBJ2-3, with no clear D. The germline V gene encodes CDR1 SGDLS and CDR2 YYNGEE. V lost 3 bases and J 2 bases, leaving 7 bases between the germline ends. CDR3 size: 13 residues. Written as DNA, the CDR3 is TGTGCCAGCAGCGGTGGCTTCACAGATACGCAGTATTTT. Translating it yields CASSGGFTDTQYF.

The chain combines TRBV29-1 with TRBJ1-2; D unclear. The germline V gene encodes CDR1 SQVTM and CDR2 ANQGSEA. Trimming left V 1 base short and J 4 bases short, with 7 bases between. The CDR3 sequence is 12 residues long. The CDR3: CSVEGPSYGYTF. The CDR3 DNA is TGCAGCGTTGAAGGACCGAGCTATGGCTACACCTTC. Together with reference TRBV29-1 and TRBJ1-2, the CDR3 gives the full variable domain: SAVISQKPSRDICQRGTSLTIQCQVDSQVTMMFWYRQQPGQSLTLIATANQGSEATYESGFVIDKFPISRPNLTFSTLTVSNMSPEDSSIYLCSVEGPSYGYTFGSGTRLTVV.

A few counts support this clone. V and J are TRBV7-9 and TRBJ2-2, with no clear D. The CDR3 length is 13 residues. Trimming left V 1 base short and J 6 bases short, with 6 bases between. Germline V CDR1 and CDR2: SEHNR, FQNEAQ (reference sequence). CDR3 DNA sequence: TGTGCCAGCAGCTTAGTAGATGCCGGGGAGCTGTTTTTT. Translating gives CASSLVDAGELFF.

This clone has just a few counts. This chain joins TRBV5-1 and TRBJ2-1; D ambiguous. This CDR3 region has 14 residues. Trimming removed 5 bases from V and 4 bases from J, with 13 bases in between. Germline V gives CDR1 SGHRS, CDR2 YFSETQ. The CDR3 sequence is CASSYLTGYNEQFF. CDR3 bases: TGCGCCAGCAGTTATCTTACTGGGTACAATGAGCAGTTCTTC.

This rearrangement joins TRBV7-2 to TRBJ2-5; 7 bases map to TRBD1. Germline assignment: CDR1 SGHTA and CDR2 FQGNSA. This CDR3 comprises 15 residues. Losses at the gene ends were 5 bases for V and 4 bases for J; bases not matched to a gene: 10. For the CDR3, the DNA is TGTGCCAGCAGCCAACGAAAGGGGGCGGGAGAGACCCAGTACTTC. This sequence encodes CASSQRKGAGETQYF.

The V call is TRBV5-6, the J call TRBJ2-5; D is possibly TRBD2 (5 bases). Deletions cut 4 bases from V and 5 bases from J, with 18 bases between. Per the germline V gene, CDR1 is SGHDT and CDR2 is YYEEEE. This CDR3 spans 15 amino acids. CDR3 DNA sequence: TGTGCCAGCAGCCGTAAGAGGAGGATTTTGGAGACCCAGTACTTC. It encodes CASSRKRRILETQYF.

The chain is built from TRBV2 and TRBJ2-7; 8 nucleotides align to TRBD1. CDR1 SNHLY and CDR2 FYNNEI come from the germline V gene. After removal of 5 bases from V and 3 bases from J, the junction contained 15 bases not matched to a gene. The CDR3 is 17 amino acids. In nucleotides, the CDR3 is TGTGCCAGCAGTCTCCCATCCTCCGGGACAGGTGGCTACGAGCAGTACTTC. Translated, it gives CASSLPSSGTGGYEQYF.

Only a few counts were recorded for this clone. The chain links TRBV28 to TRBJ2-3, with 11 bases aligning to TRBD2. Germline V gene sequence: CDR1 MDHEN, CDR2 SYDVKM. Trimming at V came to 6 bases and at J to 3 bases, leaving 14 bases not matched to a gene. This CDR3 has 18 residues. CDR3 DNA sequence: TGTGCCAGCAGCTGGCCCACCGGGACTAGCGGAGATACAGATACGCAGTATTTT. It specifies CASSWPTGTSGDTDTQYF. Full variable domain (remainder filled in from reference TRBV28 and TRBJ2-3): DVKVTQSSRYLVKRTGEKVFLECVQDMDHENMFWYRQDPGLGLRLIYFSYDVKMKEKGDIPEGYSVSREKKERFSLILESASTNQTSMYLCASSWPTGTSGDTDTQYFGPGTRLTVL.

This clone came up a few times. V is TRBV7-8 and J is TRBJ2-3, with D possibly being TRBD1 or TRBD2 (5 bases each). The CDR3 sequence is 16 residues long. Germline CDR1 and CDR2: SGHVS and FQNEAQ. V lost 5 bases to trimming and J lost 2 bases, with 17 bases between them. The DNA of the CDR3 is TGTGCCAGCAGCGCCCACAGGTTGAGGGCCACAGATACGCAGTATTTT. Protein product: CASSAHRLRATDTQYF. Full variable domain (rest looked up from reference TRBV7-8 and TRBJ2-3): GAGVSQSPRYKVAKRGQDVALRCDPISGHVSLFWYQQALGQGPEFLTYFQNEAQLDKSGLPSDRFFAERPEGSVSTLKIQRTQQEDSAVYLCASSAHRLRATDTQYFGPGTRLTVL.

This clone was found a few times. This rearrangement joins TRBV29-1 to TRBJ2-4; the D call may be TRBD1 or TRBD2 (5 bases each). CDR3 length: 14 amino acids. Germline V CDR1 and CDR2: SQVTM, ANQGSEA. V lost 3 bases and J lost 7, with 16 bases in between. The CDR3 DNA follows: TGCAGCGTTGAGGATCGCCGGGGACGGAACATTCAGTACTTC. It translates to CSVEDRRGRNIQYF.

This clone showed up just once. The chain uses TRBV29-1 and TRBJ1-1; the match to TRBD1 covers 10 bases. Germline V gene sequence: CDR1 SQVTM, CDR2 ANQGSEA. V lost 6 bases and J lost 6; bases outside the gene matches: 7. This CDR3 spans 13 amino acids. CDR3 region: CSVPGQGIPEAFF. For the CDR3, the DNA is TGCAGCGTCCCGGGACAGGGGATTCCTGAAGCTTTCTTT.

This sequence joins TRBV7-9 and TRBJ1-1; no reliable D call. In germline, CDR1 is SEHNR, CDR2 FQNEAQ (reference sequence). The CDR3 has 12 residues. The V end was cut by 1 base, the J end by 7 bases, with 7 bases between. The CDR3 spells CASSLGANEAFF. As DNA, the CDR3 is TGTGCCAGCAGCTTAGGGGCTAATGAAGCTTTCTTT.

The rearrangement links TRBV28 to TRBJ2-1; 8 nucleotides line up with TRBD2. Germline V lookup: CDR1 MDHEN, CDR2 SYDVKM. This CDR3 region has 17 residues. V trimming: 5 bases; J trimming: 8 bases; junction bases outside the gene matches: 17. As DNA, the CDR3 is TGTGCCAGCAGTATATTCCCGGAGTGGACTAGCCCTGATGAGCAGTTCTTC. Its translation is CASSIFPEWTSPDEQFF.

This clone was counted a few times. This chain connects TRBV2 to TRBJ2-1, with 7 bases identical to TRBD2. Germline V gives CDR1 SNHLY, CDR2 FYNNEI. The CDR3 loop spans 15 amino acids. The junction had 5 bases not matched to a gene; V was cut back by 1 base and J by 5 bases. In DNA form, the CDR3 reads TGTGCCAGCAGTGAAGTGAGCGGGGAAGACAATGAGCAGTTCTTC. Its protein product is CASSEVSGEDNEQFF.